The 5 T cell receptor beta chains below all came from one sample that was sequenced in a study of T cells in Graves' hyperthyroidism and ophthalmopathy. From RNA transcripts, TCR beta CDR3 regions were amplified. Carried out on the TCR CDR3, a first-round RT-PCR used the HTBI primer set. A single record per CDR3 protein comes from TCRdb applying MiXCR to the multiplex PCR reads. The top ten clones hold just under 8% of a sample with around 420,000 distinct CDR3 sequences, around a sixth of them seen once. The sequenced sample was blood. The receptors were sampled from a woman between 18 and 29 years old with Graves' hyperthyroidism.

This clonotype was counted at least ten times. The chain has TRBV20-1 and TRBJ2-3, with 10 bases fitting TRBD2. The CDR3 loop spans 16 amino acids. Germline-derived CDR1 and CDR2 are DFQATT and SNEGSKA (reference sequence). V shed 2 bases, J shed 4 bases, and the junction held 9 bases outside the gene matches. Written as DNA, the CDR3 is TGCAGTGCTAGAAAAAGCGGGGGGGCCAGTCCAGATACGCAGTATTTT. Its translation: CSARKSGGASPDTQYF.

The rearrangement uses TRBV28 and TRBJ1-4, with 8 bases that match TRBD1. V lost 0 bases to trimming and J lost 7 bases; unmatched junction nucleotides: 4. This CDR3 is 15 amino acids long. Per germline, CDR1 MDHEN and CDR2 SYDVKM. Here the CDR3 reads CASSLWGTGGEKLFF. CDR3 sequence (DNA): TGTGCCAGCAGTTTATGGGGGACAGGCGGTGAAAAACTGTTTTTT. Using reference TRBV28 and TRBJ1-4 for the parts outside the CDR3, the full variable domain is DVKVTQSSRYLVKRTGEKVFLECVQDMDHENMFWYRQDPGLGLRLIYFSYDVKMKEKGDIPEGYSVSREKKERFSLILESASTNQTSMYLCASSLWGTGGEKLFFGSGTQLSVL.

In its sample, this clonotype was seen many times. CDR3 amino acids: CASSLNAGGRLEETQYF. DNA for the CDR3: TGCGCCAGCAGCTTAAATGCGGGGGGGAGATTGGAAGAGACCCAGTACTTC. The gene calls are TRBV5-1 and TRBJ2-5, with 9 positions matching TRBD2. This CDR3 is 17 amino acids long. The germline CDR1 and CDR2 sequences are SGHRS and YFSETQ. V lost 2 bases and J lost 3; bases outside the gene matches: 11.

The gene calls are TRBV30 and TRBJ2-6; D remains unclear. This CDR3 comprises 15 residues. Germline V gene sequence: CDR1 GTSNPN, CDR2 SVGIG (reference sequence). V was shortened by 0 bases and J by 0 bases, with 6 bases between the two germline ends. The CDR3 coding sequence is TGTGCCTGGAGTGTCTCGCTCTCTGGGGCCAACGTCCTGACTTTC. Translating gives CAWSVSLSGANVLTF. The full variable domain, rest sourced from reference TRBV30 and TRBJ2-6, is SQTIHQWPATLVQPVGSPLSLECTVEGTSNPNLYWYRQAAGRGLQLLFYSVGIGQISSEVPQNLSASRPQDRQFILSSKKLLLSDSGFYLCAWSVSLSGANVLTFGAGSRLTVL.

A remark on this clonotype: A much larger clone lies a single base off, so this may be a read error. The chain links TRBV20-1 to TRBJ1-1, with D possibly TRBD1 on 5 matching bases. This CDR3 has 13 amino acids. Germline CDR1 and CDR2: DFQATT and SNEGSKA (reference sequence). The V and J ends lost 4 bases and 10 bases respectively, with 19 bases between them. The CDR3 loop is CSATPGRGLGAFF. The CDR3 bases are TGCAGTGCTACTCCGGGACGGGGATTAGGAGCTTTCTTT.